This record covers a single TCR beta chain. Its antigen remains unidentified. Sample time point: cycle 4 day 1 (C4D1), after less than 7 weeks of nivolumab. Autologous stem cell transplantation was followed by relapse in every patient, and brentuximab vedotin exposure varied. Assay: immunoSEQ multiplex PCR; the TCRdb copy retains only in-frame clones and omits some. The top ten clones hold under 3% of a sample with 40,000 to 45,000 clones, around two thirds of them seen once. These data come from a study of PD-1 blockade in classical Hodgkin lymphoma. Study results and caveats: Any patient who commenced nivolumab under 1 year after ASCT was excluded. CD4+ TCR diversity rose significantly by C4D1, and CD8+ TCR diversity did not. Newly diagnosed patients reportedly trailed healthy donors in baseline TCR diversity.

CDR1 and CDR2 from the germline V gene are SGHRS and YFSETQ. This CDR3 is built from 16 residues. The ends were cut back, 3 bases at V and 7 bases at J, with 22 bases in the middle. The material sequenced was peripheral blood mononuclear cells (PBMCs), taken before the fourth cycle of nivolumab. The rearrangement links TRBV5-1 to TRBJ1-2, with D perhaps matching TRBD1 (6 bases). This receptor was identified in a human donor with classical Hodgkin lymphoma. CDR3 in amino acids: CASSSQQGGITSGYTF. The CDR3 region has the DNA TGCGCCAGCAGCTCCCAACAGGGCGGTATTACATCTGGCTACACCTTC.